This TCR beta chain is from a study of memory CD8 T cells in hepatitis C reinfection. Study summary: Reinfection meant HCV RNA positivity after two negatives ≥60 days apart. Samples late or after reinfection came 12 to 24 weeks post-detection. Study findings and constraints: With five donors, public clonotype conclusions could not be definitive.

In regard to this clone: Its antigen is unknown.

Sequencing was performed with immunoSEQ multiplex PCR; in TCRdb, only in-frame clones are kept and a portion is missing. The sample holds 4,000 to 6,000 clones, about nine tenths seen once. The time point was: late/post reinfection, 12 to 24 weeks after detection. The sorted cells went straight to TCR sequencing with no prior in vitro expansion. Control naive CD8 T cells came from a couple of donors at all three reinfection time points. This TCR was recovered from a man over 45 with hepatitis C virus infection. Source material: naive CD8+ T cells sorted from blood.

The chain's CDR3 is CASSPGQSYEQYF. In DNA form, the CDR3 reads TGTGCCAGTAGTCCGGGACAGTCCTACGAGCAGTACTTC. The chain joins TRBV19 to TRBJ2-7; 7 nucleotides line up with TRBD1. CDR1 and CDR2 (germline): LNHDA, SQIVND (reference sequence). V was pared by 5 bases and J by 1 base, with 2 bases of the junction left unmatched. The CDR3 is 13 amino acids.